This T cell receptor (beta chain) is drawn from a study of blood T cell repertoires in COVID-19 (dated by TCRdb to about 2020). Study-level background: Samples from collaborators originated in the United States, Italy and Spain and spanned both the acute and convalescent phases of COVID-19. Where HLA class I and class II types were available, the types were taken from metadata supplied by the sample provider, not from assay-based typing. The prospective study material was composed of cDNA or gDNA derived from T cells, B-cell-depleted T cells, or PBMCs. The samples were drawn from the first 160 participants of the ongoing ImmuneRACE study and from about 1,200 subjects provided by 6 global collaborators. The sample metadata nearly always contained a de-identified subject ID, COVID-19 status, age in years and sex. Deeply sampled blood TCRbeta repertoires from subjects exposed to, actively infected with, or recovered from COVID-19 were included in the dataset. The repertoires were released in a freely available public database intended as a resource for research on the immune response to SARS-CoV-2.

The immunoSEQ Assay, a bias-controlled multiplex PCR, was used to amplify TCRbeta CDR3 regions from genomic DNA. In the authors' own workflow: The number of nucleated cells in each sample was estimated from the amplification of reference gene primers within the assay. To quantify the absolute abundance of each unique TCRbeta CDR3 rearrangement, sequence reads were collapsed and filtered. Productive Simpson clonality was computed per sample as the square root of Simpson's diversity index over productive rearrangements. TCRdb obtained this table from immuneACCESS and retained in-frame rearrangements with V and J assigned. These tables miss some clones; where compared with another copy, unresolved V genes account for less than half of the shortfall, and the remainder is unexplained. The DNA was the basis for D and trimming; V, J and clone size are from that table. Counted in this sample were roughly 130,000 clones; around three quarters of them appeared once. Clones ranked in the top ten supply around 17% of the sample.

About this clone itself: This clone's antigen is unknown. No base quality information exists; no much larger clone differs at one position.

The paper as a whole reports these results and caveats: The quantity of clinical and demographic metadata differed by source and by participant and was supplied without curation.

Collaborating institutions collected whole blood in K2EDTA tubes following their own protocols. For TCRbeta analysis, collaborators shipped samples in one of three forms: frozen whole blood, isolated PBMCs, or DNA extracted from either of those sample types. From V the trimming removes 2 bases and from J it removes 3 bases, while the gene matches leave 4 bases of the junction unaccounted for. The germline V gene sets CDR1 to MNHEY and CDR2 to SVGAGI. CDR3 length: 15 amino acids, cysteine to phenylalanine. Kept here is only the CDR3 DNA, which spans 45 bases and is read in frame from base 1. The rearranged segments are TRBV6-5 and TRBJ1-5, with 7 junctional bases fitting TRBD1. The origin of this receptor is a man aged 50 to 59 with acute or convalescent COVID-19. The sample comprised peripheral blood. The DNA sequence is TGTGCCAGCAGTTACAGGGGGCGAGACAATCAGCCCCAGCATTTT. This yields the protein CASSYRGRDNQPQHF.